The sequence of this T cell receptor beta chain was determined in a study of CD8 T cells in ankylosing spondylitis. CDR3 length equals 11 residues. Deletions cut 5 bases from V and 9 bases from J, with 9 bases between. The V gene's germline CDR1 is SGHRS and CDR2 YFSETQ. TCRdb re-called the 5' RACE reads with MiXCR, one entry per CDR3 protein. Counted here are roughly 150,000 distinct CDR3 sequences, 30% to 35% occurring once; the ten biggest clones make up 6%. V usage is TRBV5-1 and J usage is TRBJ2-1; D is unresolved. The sequencing input was synovial fluid, either unsorted or a sorted T cell fraction (not recorded which). The TCR sequence derives from a male donor with ankylosing spondylitis. DNA of the CDR3: TGCGCCAGCAGTTTTCAGGTTGAGCAGTTCTTC. Amino acids: CASSFQVEQFF.